The table lists the clone carrying this T cell receptor (beta chain) with a count of one. What it binds is unknown. Each sorted subset replicate got 200 ng genomic DNA, 25,000 to 35,000 genomes. Sequencing used immunoSEQ multiplex PCR; TCRdb keeps in-frame clones, though not all of them. This table has more than 900,000 clones, around three quarters appearing once. The record originates from a study of shared clonotypes between healthy human individuals. Study-wide results and limits: Naive CD4 clonotype sharing across four donors was approximately 5%.

Germline lookup yields CDR1 MNHNS and CDR2 SASEGT. V lost 5 bases, J lost 5 bases, and 13 bases lay in between. This CDR3 has 13 amino acids. The genes are TRBV6-1 and TRBJ2-7; no reliable D call. The receptor was derived from a man aged 18-30 years in good health. Some clones in this sample may be carry-over from other donors' samples. The sequenced sample was memory CD4+ T cells from PBMCs. Regarding subset: CD45RA-negative fraction. CDR3 residues: CASSLANRHEQYF. In DNA, the CDR3 is TGTGCCAGCAGTCTGGCGAACCGCCACGAGCAGTACTTC.